This TCR beta chain was retrieved from a study of cytomegalovirus exposure and HLA in healthy donors. For this clone: A read error may account for a junction end that differs from germline.

The CDR3 has 14 residues. Germline-derived CDR1 and CDR2 are MNHNS and SASEGT. PCR involved 60 Vbeta and 13 Jbeta primers. The method was immunoSEQ multiplex PCR; TCRdb's version includes in-frame clones alone and lacks a portion of them. This repertoire shows around 150,000 clones, about 75% found once; its top ten account for roughly 13%. This TCR derives from a man aged 45 to 65 in good health and CMV-seropositive. The rearrangement uses TRBV6-1 and TRBJ2-5; TRBD1 aligns across 8 bases. The sample taken for sequencing was PBMCs. In DNA, the CDR3 is TGTGCCAGCATCGTGGACAGGGTAGGGGAGACCCGGTACTTC. Protein sequence: CASIVDRVGETRYF.